This T cell receptor (beta chain) derives from a study of T cells after posttransplantation cyclophosphamide. Study-wide results and caveats: Recipient CMV seropositivity and CMV reactivation strongly tracked TRB clonality.

With 2 bases removed from V and 0 bases from J, the gap between germline ends came to 4 bases. This CDR3 is built from 13 residues. CDR1 is SGHTA, CDR2 FQGTGA, per germline. Assay: immunoSEQ multiplex PCR; the TCRdb copy retains only in-frame clones and omits some. Seen here are 10,000 to 15,000 clones, under 85% observed once, and the top ten hold about 0.78%. About this clone itself: Its antigen remains unknown.

Sequencing used memory CD4+ T cells sorted from PBMCs. The TCR comes from a man aged 45-65 years in good health, CMV-negative, and a related stem cell transplant donor. This sequence joins TRBV7-3 and TRBJ1-1; D gene ambiguous. CDR3 DNA: TGTGCCAGCAGCTTATCAGTGAACACTGAAGCTTTCTTT. Translated: CASSLSVNTEAFF.